What follows describes a single T cell receptor (beta chain). This clonotype was seen only once. Its antigen is unknown. Qualities for individual bases were not recorded, and no much larger clone is one base off. One read yields weak evidence. The treatment or condition label on this specimen signifies: 10-day PBMC culture with coronavirus spike peptide pools or control peptides (ViraFEST assay). The ViraFEST assay was used in the study, in which antigen-specific T cells were expanded with peptide pools and expanded clonotypes were subsequently identified by TCR sequencing. The convalescent patients' positive SARS-CoV-2 PCR tests fell between March and December 2020, which was before the Alpha, Beta and Delta variants emerged in the United States. Each well held 2 million to 2.5 million PBMCs cultured with around 9 ug/ml peptide pools in IMDM containing around 5.5% human AB serum and 10 IU/ml IL-2. On days 3 and 7, half of the culture medium was replaced with fresh IL-2-containing medium. After nine to eleven days of culture, CD4+ T cells were isolated by negative selection with the EasySep CD4+ T cell isolation kit. PBMCs were separated from whole blood using Ficoll-Paque Plus gradient centrifugation and then either used fresh or cryopreserved at -140C. Triplicate wells were generally used for each culture condition.

Deletion took 5 bases off V and 2 bases off J, with a span of 18 bases between the germline ends. The CDR1 and CDR2 encoded by the germline V gene are SGHAT and FQNNGV. The CDR3 goes from the cysteine to the phenylalanine over 16 residues. Kept here is only the CDR3 DNA, which spans 48 bases and is read in frame from base 1. The library relied on PCR. TCR sequencing of DNA from cultured CD4+ T cells used the Oncomine TCR Beta short-read assay at the Johns Hopkins FTIC core. Genomic DNA was extracted from the cultured CD4+ T cells with the QIAamp micro DNA kit. Oncomine TCR Beta libraries made from cultured CD4+ T cells were pooled using unique dual indexes and sequenced on an Illumina iSeq 100. In the original analysis: Non-productive sequences were removed, and CDR3s that did not start with C, did not end with F or W, or were shorter than 7 amino acids were discarded. Antigen-specific clonotypes were identified using the MANAFEST web application through comparison of peptide-stimulated wells with reference and other culture wells. Positive clones required FDR below 0.05, an odds ratio above 5, and productive frequency above 0.1% in at least two of three replicate wells. A clonotype was classed as cross-reactive if the clonotype showed significant expansion both in SARS-CoV-2 spike wells and in at least one common cold coronavirus spike condition. Levenshtein distances (stringdist) and unrooted phylogenetic trees (ape) in R version 3.6.1 were used to assess CDR3 homology. TCRdb reprocessing: public reads trimmed at Q25 with fastp, clones called with MiXCR, in-frame beta chains kept. Rows with one shared CDR3 protein collapse into an entry with the most common genes and DNA. TCRdb, not the original authors, processed these V and J calls. The sample table records 9,500 to 15,000 distinct CDR3 sequences; approximately 60% of these occur just once. The biggest ten clones account for approximately 8.7% of the sample.

This record comes from a study of vaccination and CD4 T cells after COVID-19 (dated 2022 in TCRdb). In the study overall: Every convalescent patient had a positive nasal swab PCR test for SARS-CoV-2, with mild disease in about 9 patients and severe disease in one. Overlapping spike peptide pools from SARS-CoV-2 and from the common cold coronaviruses HCoV-NL63, HCoV-OC43 and HCoV-229E were used as culture stimuli. The time from the second vaccine dose to post-vaccine blood sampling had a median of roughly 72 days and ranged from about 13 to 250 days. In control cultures, a CEFX viral epitope pool was used as positive control, an HIV-1 Nef peptide pool was used as negative control, or no peptide was added. In roughly nine COVID-19 convalescent patients and a few infection-naive healthy vaccine recipients, the spike-specific CD4+ TCR repertoire before mRNA vaccination was compared with the repertoire after mRNA vaccination. Two doses of either the Pfizer-BioNTech BNT162b2 vaccine (n=8) or the Moderna mRNA-1273 vaccine (n=2) were administered to participants. Post-COVID blood samples from convalescent patients were collected a median of 101 days after diagnosis, with a range of about 35 to 180 days. The convalescent cohort comprised six males and four females, including two Hispanic individuals, seven Caucasians, two Asians and one multiracial person. Beyond this particular receptor, the publication reports: In convalescent patients, nearly all vaccine-specific clones (304 of 307) were found to be mono-reactive for SARS-CoV-2 spike rather than cross-reactive with common cold coronaviruses. Among convalescent patients, a median about 86% of the SARS-CoV-2-reactive clones seen after vaccination appeared only after vaccination, which suggests priming specific to the vaccine. Although the median number of SARS-CoV-2-reactive clonotypes went up from approximately 20 after infection to roughly 40 after vaccination, the increase was not significant. Only a relatively small number of convalescent patients were included in the study, and early timepoints following natural infection were not analyzed.

Source: CD4+ T cells from blood, cultured in vitro, taken before SARS-CoV-2 vaccination. Recombination joined TRBV11-2 with TRBJ1-2; the D segment could be TRBD1, given 6 matching bases. The TCR originated in a human donor who had recovered from COVID-19. The CDR3 protein: CASSKGVSGANYGYTF. The DNA sequence follows: TGTGCCAGCAGCAAAGGGGTCTCGGGGGCCAACTATGGCTACACCTTC.